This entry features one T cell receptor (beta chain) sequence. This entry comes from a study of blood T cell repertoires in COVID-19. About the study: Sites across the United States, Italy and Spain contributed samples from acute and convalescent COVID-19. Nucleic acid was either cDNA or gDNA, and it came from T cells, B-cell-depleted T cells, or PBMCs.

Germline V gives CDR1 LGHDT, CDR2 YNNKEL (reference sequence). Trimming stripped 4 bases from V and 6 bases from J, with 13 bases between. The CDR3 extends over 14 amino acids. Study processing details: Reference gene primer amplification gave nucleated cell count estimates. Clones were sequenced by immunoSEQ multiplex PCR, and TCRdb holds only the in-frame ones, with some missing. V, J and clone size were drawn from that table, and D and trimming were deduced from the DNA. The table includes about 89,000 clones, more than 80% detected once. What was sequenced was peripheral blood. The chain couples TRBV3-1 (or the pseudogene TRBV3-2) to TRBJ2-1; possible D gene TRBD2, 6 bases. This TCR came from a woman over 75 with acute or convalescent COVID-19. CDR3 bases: TGTGCCAGCAGCCTTTCGGGGGAGTTCAATGAGCAGTTCTTC. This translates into CASSLSGEFNEQFF.